Presented here are 3 T cell receptor beta chains from one specimen sequenced in a study of spatial heterogeneity in lung cancer. For these TCRs, the target antigens are not known. Using its own MiXCR run on the 5' RACE reads, TCRdb lists one record per CDR3 protein. The repertoire holds around 20,000 distinct CDR3 sequences, over 2.5% seen once, with under 8% in the top ten. Time point meaning: sample taken at primary tumor resection. The study, taken as a whole, reports: One measure, the expanded intratumoral alpha and beta TCR count, tracked tumor mutation counts.

The specimen comprised lung tumor tissue, sampled at surgery. These receptors originate from a male donor with early-stage non-small cell lung cancer.

This clonotype was seen repeatedly, ten times or more. The junction and the germline gene differ at one end; a read error may be behind it. The chain recombines TRBV7-9 with TRBJ1-1, with 8 bases matching TRBD1. Germline V CDR1 and CDR2: SEHNR, FQNEAQ (reference sequence). This CDR3 contains 12 residues. CDR3 residues: CASSSGQATETF. The CDR3 DNA reads as TGTGCCAGCAGCTCGGGACAGGCAACCGAAACCTTT.

This clonotype came up many times. The chain has TRBV7-9 and TRBJ2-1, with a weak D call TRBD2 (6 bases). Trimming took 6 bases from V and 9 from J, leaving 12 bases between them. The CDR3 runs 12 residues. The germline V gene encodes CDR1 SEHNR and CDR2 FQNEAQ (reference sequence). The CDR3 protein is CASSPLATEQFF. The CDR3 DNA follows: TGTGCCAGCAGTCCTCTAGCGACTGAGCAGTTCTTC.

This clonotype was counted many times. The chain combines TRBV6-5 with TRBJ2-1; 9 nucleotides match TRBD1. The CDR3 is made up of 13 amino acids. Trimming cost V 6 bases and J 4 bases; bases outside gene matches: 1. Germline assignment: CDR1 MNHEY and CDR2 SVGAGI. In nucleotides, the CDR3 is TGTGCCAGCAGGGGGACAGGGTACAATGAGCAGTTCTTC. Protein sequence: CASRGTGYNEQFF.